The 2 T cell receptor beta chains given below trace back to one sample, sequenced in a study of a mutant IDH1 vaccine in newly diagnosed glioma. Time point meaning: week 23, last vaccination. Doses comprised 300 ug of mutant IDH1 20-mer peptide each, plus topical imiquimod. Clones were sequenced by immunoSEQ multiplex PCR, and TCRdb holds only the in-frame ones, with some missing. Altogether approximately 44,000 clones are present, about 91% being singletons, with the ten largest covering over 3.5%. Which antigens these TCRs recognize remains unknown. Sample: PBMCs, taken from a glioma patient whose treatment included an IDH1 peptide vaccine. These receptors were collected from a man aged 50-59 years with glioma.

This chain connects TRBV6-5 to TRBJ2-7; possible D gene TRBD1, 5 bases. CDR1 is MNHEY and CDR2 is SVGAGI in the germline V gene. The germline V and J ends were trimmed by 2 bases and 6 bases, with 14 bases remaining between them. The CDR3 covers 14 residues. CDR3 region: CASSYGTRGREQYF. DNA for the CDR3: TGTGCCAGCAGTTACGGTACAAGGGGCCGCGAGCAGTACTTC.

The J gene is TRBJ1-1, the V gene TRBV18, with a tentative D call TRBD1 (5 bases). V dropped 3 bases and J dropped 4 bases, with 12 bases sitting between them. The CDR3 runs 14 residues. Germline values: CDR1 KGHSH, CDR2 LQKENI. The CDR3 DNA follows: TGTGCCAGCTCACCTCGGGGCGAAGTCACTGAAGCTTTCTTT. Translation: CASSPRGEVTEAFF.